Listed below are T cell receptor beta chains from one sample, sequenced in a study of human T cells and chemical hapten exposure. TCRdb reanalysed the RACE reads using MiXCR and keeps one entry per CDR3 protein. The sample includes approximately 90,000 distinct CDR3 sequences, around 25% seen only once; the top ten take about 9.4%. The starting material was whole blood, obtained in connection with sensitization to the hapten diphenylcyclopropenone (DPC). These receptors were collected from a man between 35 and 55 years old with alopecia areata. Some clones in this sample may be carry-over from other donors' samples. CDR3s include the opening cysteine and the closing phenylalanine or tryptophan. The order of the fields is V gene, D gene, clone size, J gene, CDR3 DNA, CDR3 protein. The D gene is left open where the match is weak. The size of a clone is reported for some rows only, either as once, few or many, or as a class for expanded clones.

>TRBV28|-|-|TRBJ1-5
TGTGCCTGCAGTTTGGGACGTCAGCCCCAGCATTTT
CACSLGRQPQHF
>TRBV6-6|TRBD1|few|TRBJ1-5
TGTGCCAGCAGTAAGGGACAGGGGAGCAATCAGCCCCAGCATTTT
CASSKGQGSNQPQHF
>TRBV20-1|-|-|TRBJ1-5
TGCAGTGCCGAAAACTGGGACAATAGCAATCAGCCCCAGCATTTT
CSAENWDNSNQPQHF
>TRBV28|-|-|TRBJ1-2
TGTGCCAGTAGACAGAACTGGGCCTATGGCTACACCTTC
CASRQNWAYGYTF
>TRBV6-6|-|-|TRBJ1-5
TGTGCCAGCAGTTACTACCGGGGGGGGGCTGGGGATCAGCCCCAGCATTTT
CASSYYRGGAGDQPQHF
>TRBV5-1|TRBD1|-|TRBJ2-6
TGCGCCAGCAGCCCGCTGGGACAGATTCTCTCTGGGGCCAACGTCCTGACTTTC
CASSPLGQILSGANVLTF
>TRBV6-5|TRBD1|-|TRBJ2-5
TGTGCCAGCAGCTCTCCCCGACTGACAGGGGAAGAGACCCAGTACTTC
CASSSPRLTGEETQYF
>TRBV7-9|TRBD1|few|TRBJ1-2
TGTGCCAGCAGCTCGGACAGGGGAGACTATGGCTACACCTTC
CASSSDRGDYGYTF
>TRBV4-1|-|-|TRBJ2-3
TGCGCCAGCAGCCAAGAAGGGTCCACAGATACGCAGTATTTT
CASSQEGSTDTQYF
>TRBV20-1|-|-|TRBJ1-2
TGCAGTGCTAGAGTAGGGGGGGCATTTGGCTACACCTTC
CSARVGGAFGYTF
>TRBV7-2|-|few|TRBJ1-1
TGTGCCAGCAGCTCTTGGGGCAGTGTTACTGAAGCTTTCTTT
CASSSWGSVTEAFF
>TRBV29-1|TRBD1|few|TRBJ1-1
TGCAGCGTTACCACAGGGGCGAACACTGAAGCTTTCTTT
CSVTTGANTEAFF
>TRBV6-2/TRBV6-3|TRBD2|-|TRBJ2-7
TGTGCCAGCAGCCAGCGGGGCTCCGGCCACTACGAGCAGTACTTC
CASSQRGSGHYEQYF
>TRBV12-3/TRBV12-4|TRBD2|-|TRBJ2-1
TGTGCCAGCAGTTTTTCCCAACTAGCGGGAGGAACCTACAATGAGCAGTTCTTC
CASSFSQLAGGTYNEQFF
>TRBV3-1|-|-|TRBJ2-4
TGTGCCAGCAGCGCGAGGACAGCGGGAGCCAAAAACATTCAGTACTTC
CASSARTAGAKNIQYF
>TRBV5-1|-|few|TRBJ2-5
TGCGCCAGCAGCTTGGGATCAGGAGAAGAGACCCAGTACTTC
CASSLGSGEETQYF
>TRBV7-2|-|few|TRBJ2-5
TGTGCCAGCAGCCTAGGGCAGGGGACCCCGCAAGAGTGGGAGACCCAGTACTTC
CASSLGQGTPQEWETQYF
>TRBV7-2|TRBD2|-|TRBJ2-7
TGTGCCAGCAGCTTAGCCCTAGTGGCGGGAGCCGGCGAGCAGTACTTC
CASSLALVAGAGEQYF
>TRBV5-6|-|-|TRBJ1-1
TGTGCCAGCAGCTTAGGGGGAGGTCCTGACACTGAAGCTTTCTTT
CASSLGGGPDTEAFF
>TRBV28|-|-|TRBJ2-7
TGTGCCAGCTGCGACTACCTCTCCTACGAGCAGTACTTC
CASCDYLSYEQYF
>TRBV9|-|few|TRBJ2-6
TGTGCCAGCAGCTTACCGAACTCTGGGGCCAACGTCCTGACTTTC
CASSLPNSGANVLTF
>TRBV12-3/TRBV12-4|-|-|TRBJ2-3
TGTGCCAGCAGTTTAGTGGTAGATACGCAGTATTTT
CASSLVVDTQYF
>TRBV9|TRBD2|few|TRBJ2-3
TGTGCCAGCAACAATCCTGGGACTAGCGGGAGCGCAGATACGCAGTATTTT
CASNNPGTSGSADTQYF
>TRBV28|TRBD1|-|TRBJ2-7
TGTGCCAGCAGTTCCCCAGGGGGCCTTAACTACGAGCAGTACTTC
CASSSPGGLNYEQYF
>TRBV7-2|-|-|TRBJ2-7
TGTGCCAGCACCCAAGGGGGGGGGCGGGGGAACTACGAGCAGTACTTC
CASTQGGGRGNYEQYF
>TRBV5-5|-|few|TRBJ2-3
TGTGCCGCCCGCTTGGACAGCACAGATACGCAGTATTTT
CAARLDSTDTQYF
>TRBV20-1|-|few|TRBJ2-1
TGCAGTGCTAGCAGCCCAAATTCGCTCCGGGATGAGCAGTTCTTC
CSASSPNSLRDEQFF
>TRBV25-1|TRBD2|-|TRBJ2-2
TGTGCCAGCAGTCCGGGACTAGACACCGGGGAGCTGTTTTTT
CASSPGLDTGELFF